This T cell receptor (beta chain) was documented in a study of neurological immune-mediated disorders. Germline assignment: CDR1 SQVTM and CDR2 ANQGSEA. The CDR3 has 12 residues. The V and J ends lost 7 bases and 0 bases, in that order; junction bases with no gene match: 2. TCRdb re-derived calls from the 5' RACE reads in MiXCR, one entry per CDR3 protein. This table has tens of thousands of distinct CDR3 sequences, about 3.7% appearing once. This clonotype was seen ten or more times. This clonotype was sampled from a man aged 55 to 70 with multiple sclerosis. The sequencing input was PBMCs. J is TRBJ2-7 and V is TRBV29-1; 8 nucleotides align to TRBD2. Written as DNA, the CDR3 is TGCAGCGGCGGGACTAGCTCCTACGAGCAGTACTTC. This encodes CSGGTSSYEQYF.